One and the same sample provided the 26 T cell receptor beta chains below, sequenced in a study of T cells in Graves' hyperthyroidism and ophthalmopathy. TCR beta CDR3 sequences were amplified from RNA transcripts. The TCR CDR3 was amplified in a first-round RT-PCR using the HTBI primer set. TCRdb recomputed calls from the multiplex PCR reads with MiXCR, one row per CDR3 protein. The table has 450,000 to 700,000 distinct CDR3 sequences, roughly 50% seen once. The sample taken for sequencing was peripheral blood or thyroid tissue (not recorded which). These receptors were taken from a young woman with Graves' hyperthyroidism.

J is TRBJ2-5 and V is TRBV10-3; 10 bases agree with TRBD2. From germline, CDR1 is ENHRY and CDR2 SYGVKD. The CDR3 is made up of 15 amino acids. V lost 3 bases to trimming and J lost 2 bases; unmatched junction nucleotides: 3. CDR3: CAISEGLAVQETQYF. The CDR3 DNA sequence: TGTGCCATCAGTGAAGGACTAGCGGTACAAGAGACCCAGTACTTC.

V and J are TRBV2 and TRBJ1-2, with TRBD1 as a possible D gene (6 bases). V was trimmed by 5 bases and J by 8 bases, leaving 24 bases between them. Germline loops: CDR1 SNHLY, CDR2 FYNNEI. The CDR3 has 16 amino acids. Written as DNA, the CDR3 is TGTGCCAGCAGTTTAAGCCCCGTGGGGGGCGCGGGCGGCTACACCTTC. It specifies CASSLSPVGGAGGYTF.

This clonotype is a singleton in its sample. V usage is TRBV7-2 and J usage is TRBJ2-1; 11 nucleotides match TRBD2. Losses at the gene ends were 5 bases for V and 3 bases for J; bases not matched to a gene: 9. This CDR3 is 17 amino acids long. The germline CDR1 and CDR2 sequences are SGHTA and FQGNSA. The CDR3 loop is CASSARLAGPIYNEQFF. Here the CDR3 DNA reads TGTGCCAGCAGCGCCAGACTAGCGGGACCAATCTACAATGAGCAGTTCTTC. Filled out from reference TRBV7-2 and TRBJ2-1, the complete variable domain reads GAGVSQSPSNKVTEKGKDVELRCDPISGHTALYWYRQSLGQGLEFLIYFQGNSAPDKSGLPSDRFSAERTGGSVSTLTIQRTQQEDSAVYLCASSARLAGPIYNEQFFGPGTRLTVL.

This chain connects TRBV19 to TRBJ1-1; no definite D call. CDR1 and CDR2 (germline): LNHDA, SQIVND (reference sequence). This CDR3 is built from 13 residues. Deletions cut 7 bases from V and 1 base from J, with 10 bases between. CDR3 bases: TGTGCCAGTAATTTCGGGTCGAACACTGAAGCTTTCTTT. Translating it yields CASNFGSNTEAFF.

This clonotype was detected many times. Written as DNA, the CDR3 is TGTGCCAGCAGCCTAACCCCACGAGAGGGGCGCTACGAGCAGTACTTC. It translates to CASSLTPREGRYEQYF. This chain uses TRBV7-9 with TRBJ2-7; possibly TRBD1 or TRBD2 for D (5 bases each). Germline assignment: CDR1 SEHNR and CDR2 FQNEAQ (reference sequence). There are 16 residues in the CDR3. V was pared by 5 bases and J by 3 bases, with 20 bases between.

This rearrangement joins TRBV9 to TRBJ2-2, with 7 bases that match TRBD2. Germline lookup yields CDR1 SGDLS and CDR2 YYNGEE. The CDR3 runs to 15 residues. Trimming removed 3 bases from V and 1 base from J; junction bases left unmatched: 3. This chain's CDR3 is CASSEVAGNTGELFF. CDR3 DNA: TGTGCCAGCAGCGAAGTAGCGGGGAACACCGGGGAGCTGTTTTTT.

This clonotype came up many times. This chain connects TRBV12-3 or TRBV12-4 to TRBJ1-1, with D maybe TRBD1 (6 bases). The CDR3 contains 11 residues. Trimming took 5 bases from V and 11 from J, leaving 12 bases between them. The DNA of the CDR3 is TGTGCCAGCAGTCTAGGGACAAGGGCTTTCTTT. Amino acid sequence: CASSLGTRAFF.

About this clonotype: A read error may explain this, as a much larger clone is one base away. This CDR3 fails to terminate in the conserved phenylalanine or tryptophan, so it likely reflects a read error. The chain couples TRBV7-2 to TRBJ1-1, with D uncertain. The length of the CDR3 is 14 residues. V lost 6 bases and J lost 2, with 13 bases in between. Germline CDR1 SGHTA, CDR2 FQGNSA. CDR3 in amino acids: CASSITGGNTEAFL. The DNA for the CDR3 is TGTGCCAGCAGTATTACCGGAGGAAACACTGAAGCTTTCCTT.

The chain is built from TRBV19 and TRBJ1-4; tentative D call: TRBD1 (5 bases). CDR3 length: 16 amino acids. V was cut by 4 bases and J by 7 bases, with 19 bases left in between. From germline, CDR1 is LNHDA and CDR2 SQIVND (reference sequence). For the CDR3, the DNA is TGTGCCAGTAGTAGCAGGGAGGGGCGTGGTGGTGAAAAACTGTTTTTT. Its translation: CASSSREGRGGEKLFF.

The chain has TRBV6-2 or TRBV6-3 and TRBJ2-7; no clear D gene. Germline lookup yields CDR1 MNHEY and CDR2 SVGEGT. This CDR3 has 14 amino acids. V lost 0 bases to trimming and J lost 3 bases, with 9 bases between them. The CDR3 coding sequence is TGTGCCAGCAGTTACTCCTACGGGCACTACGAGCAGTACTTC. Translated, it gives CASSYSYGHYEQYF.

The V call is TRBV29-1, the J call TRBJ1-2, with TRBD1 identical over 7 bases. In germline, CDR1 is SQVTM, CDR2 ANQGSEA. This CDR3 comprises 11 residues. V gave up 7 bases and J gave up 4 bases; unmatched junction bases: 3. In DNA form, the CDR3 reads TGCAGCGCCGACAGGGCCTATGGCTACACCTTC. Residues: CSADRAYGYTF.

This clonotype was observed at least ten times. The chain carries TRBV15 and TRBJ2-5; TRBD2 agrees at 9 bases. The CDR3 consists of 14 residues. CDR1 and CDR2 from the germline V gene are LNHNV and YYDKDF (reference sequence). Trimming removed 8 bases from V and 3 bases from J; junction bases left unmatched: 7. CDR3 amino acids: CATRPGLAEETQYF. The CDR3 DNA follows: TGTGCCACCCGGCCGGGACTAGCAGAAGAGACCCAGTACTTC.

The CDR3 DNA follows: TGCGCCAGCAGCTTGGGAGTAGCGGGAGTT. It specifies CASSLGVAGV. The J gene is TRBJ2-7, the V gene TRBV5-1; TRBD2 matches 9 bases. The CDR3 sequence is 10 residues long. The germline gives CDR1 SGHRS, CDR2 YFSETQ.

This clonotype was detected ten times or more. The chain recombines TRBV20-1 with TRBJ2-7; D gene uncertain. The germline V gene encodes CDR1 DFQATT and CDR2 SNEGSKA (reference sequence). There are 13 residues in the CDR3. V lost 4 bases, J lost 2 bases, and 12 bases lay in between. CDR3 amino acids: CSATSWGPYEQYF. As DNA, the CDR3 is TGCAGTGCTACCTCTTGGGGTCCCTACGAGCAGTACTTC.

This clonotype was counted at least ten times. The genes are TRBV25-1 and TRBJ2-7; D is perhaps TRBD2 (6 bases). The CDR3 loop spans 11 amino acids. V was trimmed by 11 bases and J by 7 bases, leaving 15 bases between them. Per the germline V gene, CDR1 is MGHDK and CDR2 is SYGVNS. The CDR3 DNA reads TGTGCCGGGGGATCGGCGGGGGAGCAGTACTTC. This sequence encodes CAGGSAGEQYF.

The chain recombines TRBV7-2 with TRBJ1-2; D is ambiguous. The CDR3 has 12 amino acids. The V end lost 4 bases, the J end lost 6 bases, and 9 bases lay between the germline ends. Germline CDR1 SGHTA, CDR2 FQGNSA. The CDR3 loop is CASSSPTDGYTF. CDR3 sequence (DNA): TGTGCCAGCAGCTCTCCGACGGATGGCTACACCTTC.

The chain links TRBV7-8 to TRBJ2-7; 11 positions agree with TRBD1. Germline CDR1 SGHVS, CDR2 FQNEAQ. The CDR3 runs 18 residues. J was trimmed by 7 bases and V by 3 bases; bases with no gene match: 17. The CDR3 is CASSLTPGTGGRPGEQYF. CDR3 DNA sequence: TGTGCCAGCAGCTTGACCCCCGGGACAGGGGGGCGACCTGGTGAGCAGTACTTC.

This clonotype was observed many times. The J gene is TRBJ1-2, the V gene TRBV2; TRBD1 aligns across 8 bases. The CDR3 spans 13 residues. V was clipped by 6 bases and J by 11 bases; unmatched bases: 11. CDR1 is SNHLY, CDR2 FYNNEI, per germline. DNA of the CDR3: TGTGCCAGCAGCCTCGGACAGGGACTGGGTTACACCTTC. Translated: CASSLGQGLGYTF.

This clonotype was seen a few times. A much more abundant neighbour one base away suggests this may be a read error. The V and J genes are TRBV10-3 and TRBJ1-1; D unresolved. V shed 4 bases and J shed 4 bases, with 4 bases lying between them. From germline, CDR1 is ENHRY and CDR2 SYGVKD. CDR3 size: 11 residues. CDR3 sequence: CAISVFTEAFF. CDR3 coding DNA: TGTGCCATCAGTGTTTTCACTGAAGCTTTCTTT.

This clonotype turned up a few times. The CDR3 DNA is TGTGCCAGCAGCTTAGTGGCAGGGGCCAACGTCCTGACTTTC. It encodes CASSLVAGANVLTF. The J gene is TRBJ2-6, the V gene TRBV7-2; D not certain. Germline V lookup: CDR1 SGHTA, CDR2 FQGNSA. This CDR3 spans 14 amino acids. V was pared by 1 base and J by 4 bases, with 5 bases between.

This clonotype was seen repeatedly, ten times or more. The chain uses TRBV20-1 and TRBJ2-7; 11 nucleotides line up with TRBD2. CDR3 length: 17 amino acids. Unmatched junction bases numbered 13, after V lost 6 bases and J lost 0 bases. The germline gives CDR1 DFQATT, CDR2 SNEGSKA (reference sequence). This chain's CDR3 is CSATDIRLAGYSYEQYF. CDR3 DNA: TGCAGTGCCACCGACATTAGACTAGCGGGATACTCCTACGAGCAGTACTTC.

This clonotype was recorded many times. The rearrangement links TRBV20-1 to TRBJ2-7; 9 nucleotides match TRBD2. The CDR3 has 14 amino acids. The V and J ends lost 1 base and 5 bases, in that order; junction bases with no gene match: 6. CDR1 and CDR2 (germline): DFQATT, SNEGSKA (reference sequence). CDR3 in amino acids: CSARARTSADEQYF. The DNA for the CDR3 is TGCAGTGCTAGAGCCCGGACTAGCGCCGACGAGCAGTACTTC.

The chain links TRBV29-1 to TRBJ2-7; 7 bases fit TRBD1. The V gene's germline CDR1 is SQVTM and CDR2 ANQGSEA. The V gene end was trimmed by 5 bases and the J gene end by 7 bases; junction bases not matched to a gene: 8. CDR3 length: 12 amino acids. The CDR3 DNA reads TGCAGCGTTAGGGCAGGGGGAATGGAGCAGTACTTC. Residues: CSVRAGGMEQYF.

In its sample, this clonotype was seen many times. V is TRBV5-1 and J is TRBJ1-3, with TRBD1 as a possible D gene (5 bases). This CDR3 is built from 12 residues. From germline, CDR1 is SGHRS and CDR2 YFSETQ. CDR3 loop: CASTGGGNTIYF. The CDR3, as DNA: TGCGCATCTACCGGGGGTGGAAACACCATATATTTT.

This rearrangement joins TRBV2 to TRBJ2-2; 7 bases line up with TRBD2. Losses at the gene ends were 5 bases for V and 2 bases for J; bases not matched to a gene: 11. Looked up from germline, CDR1 is SNHLY and CDR2 is FYNNEI. CDR3 length equals 17 residues. The CDR3: CASSPGGSSGNTGELFF. The CDR3 DNA reads as TGTGCCAGCAGTCCGGGAGGCAGCTCTGGAAACACCGGGGAGCTGTTTTTT.

This clonotype has more than one count but fewer than ten. The chain employs TRBV4-2 and TRBJ1-2; D unclear. CDR3 length: 14 residues. The germline gives CDR1 LGHNA, CDR2 YNFKEQ. Deletions cut 7 bases from V and 2 bases from J, with 14 bases between. This CDR3 is CASNPGRTNYGYTF. The DNA of the CDR3 is TGTGCCAGCAACCCCGGACGTACAAACTATGGCTACACCTTC.